The 4 T cell receptor beta chains given below trace back to one sample, sequenced in a study of blood T cells in healthy people across ages. A second about 6 to 12 cycle PCR used barcoded and J-beta primers. Via MiXCR, TCRdb re-called the 5' RACE reads, giving one row per CDR3 protein. The sample contains about 1,800,000 distinct CDR3 sequences, roughly 30% of which appear only once. Sequencing was done on a sample of blood. The source is a woman in her thirties in good health.

This clonotype was observed a handful of times. The gene calls are TRBV10-3 and TRBJ2-1; 15 positions match TRBD2. The CDR3 runs to 17 residues. Per the germline V gene, CDR1 is ENHRY and CDR2 is SYGVKD. After removal of 8 bases from V and 10 bases from J, the junction contained 15 bases not matched to a gene. The CDR3 reads CAIGRTSGRELLGEQFF. CDR3 coding DNA: TGTGCCATCGGTAGGACTAGCGGGAGGGAGTTGCTGGGAGAGCAGTTCTTC.

Concerning this clonotype: A much larger clonotype is one base distant, so this may be a read error. The V gene is TRBV7-6, the J gene TRBJ2-4; D call uncertain. In germline, CDR1 is SGHVS, CDR2 FNYEAQ. This CDR3 has 15 amino acids. CDR3 nucleotides: TGTGTCAGCAGCCGGATCGTGGTGGGCAGTAACATTCAGTACTTC. Translated: CVSSRIVVGSNIQYF.

This clonotype was counted between two and nine times. The gene calls are TRBV7-9 and TRBJ1-1; weak D call: TRBD1 (6 bases). The CDR3 is made up of 15 amino acids. Trimming removed 1 base at V and 3 bases at J, with 12 bases between. Germline CDR1 and CDR2: SEHNR and FQNEAQ (reference sequence). The CDR3 nucleotides are TGTGCCAGCAGCTTAGGACAGGACCCATACACTGAAGCTTTCTTT. This sequence encodes CASSLGQDPYTEAFF. Variable domain in full (rest from reference TRBV7-9 and TRBJ1-1): DTGVSQNPRHKITKRGQNVTFRCDPISEHNRLYWYRQTLGQGPEFLTYFQNEAQLEKSRLLSDRFSAERPKGSFSTLEIQRTEQGDSAMYLCASSLGQDPYTEAFFGQGTRLTVV.

The J gene is TRBJ1-2, the V gene TRBV6-2 or TRBV6-3; 7 bases are a match to TRBD1. V trimming: 6 bases; J trimming: 4 bases; junction bases outside the gene matches: 8. Germline V gives CDR1 MNHEY, CDR2 SVGEGT. The CDR3 has 14 residues. The CDR3 loop reads CASSLFRDSYGYTF. CDR3 in DNA: TGTGCCAGCAGCCTATTCCGGGACAGCTATGGCTACACCTTC.